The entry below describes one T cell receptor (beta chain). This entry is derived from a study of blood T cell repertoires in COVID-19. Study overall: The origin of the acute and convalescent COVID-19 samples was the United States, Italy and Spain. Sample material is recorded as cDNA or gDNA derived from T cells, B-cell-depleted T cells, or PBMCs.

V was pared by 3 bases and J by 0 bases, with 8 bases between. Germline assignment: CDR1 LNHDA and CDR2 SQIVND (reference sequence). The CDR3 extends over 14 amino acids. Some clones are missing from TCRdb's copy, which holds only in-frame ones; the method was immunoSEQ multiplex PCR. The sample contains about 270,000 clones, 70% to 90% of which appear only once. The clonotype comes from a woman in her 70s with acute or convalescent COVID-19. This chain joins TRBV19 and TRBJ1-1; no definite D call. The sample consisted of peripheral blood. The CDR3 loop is CASSMAELNTEAFF. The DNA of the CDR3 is TGTGCCAGTAGTATGGCGGAGCTGAACACTGAAGCTTTCTTT.